This T cell receptor beta chain is drawn from a study of T-cell memory formation after mild COVID-19. Study at large: TCR clusters mostly belonged to single donors. Study results and caveats: Shrinking CD4+ clones resided mostly in CM and EM, and CD8+ ones in EMRA.

After 5'RACE with constant-segment primers, TCR alpha and TCR beta cDNA libraries carrying sample barcodes and UMIs were obtained. TCRdb re-analysed the 5' RACE reads in MiXCR, keeping a single row per CDR3 protein. Of roughly 340,000 distinct CDR3 sequences in the sample, roughly 15% are singletons; the top ten hold around 24%. About this clonotype: Its antigen is undetermined.

Per the germline V gene, CDR1 is SGDLS and CDR2 is YYNGEE. The CDR3 is 15 residues long. V gave up 0 bases and J gave up 5 bases; unmatched junction bases: 4. The chain recombines TRBV9 with TRBJ2-1; 8 bases are a match to TRBD2. The TCR sequence derives from a man aged 18 to 30 who had mild COVID-19 (a few samples of this study predate the infection). Cell type and time point are not known. Sequencing was carried out using PBMCs or a T cell subset sorted from them (not recorded which). The CDR3 is CASSVGTAGDNEQFF. DNA of the CDR3: TGTGCCAGCAGCGTAGGAACAGCGGGGGACAATGAGCAGTTCTTC. Together with reference TRBV9 and TRBJ2-1, the CDR3 gives the full variable domain: DSGVTQTPKHLITATGQRVTLRCSPRSGDLSVYWYQQSLDQGLQFLIQYYNGEERAKGNILERFSAQQFPDLHSELNLSSLELGDSALYFCASSVGTAGDNEQFFGPGTRLTVL.